Each of the 26 T cell receptor beta chains below was sequenced from the same sample in a study of blood T cell repertoires in COVID-19. The table came from immunoSEQ multiplex PCR; TCRdb's copy has only in-frame clones and leaves some out. The repertoire holds about 260,000 clones, 86% seen once, with 2% to 2.5% in the top ten. The sample consisted of PBMCs or T cells enriched from blood (not recorded which). Source of these receptors: a woman between 45 and 65 years old who had recovered from COVID-19.

The V and J genes are TRBV7-2 and TRBJ2-1; weak D call: TRBD2 (5 bases). The CDR3 totals 16 residues. CDR1 is SGHTA and CDR2 is FQGNSA in the germline V gene. Trimming cost V 0 bases and J 4 bases, with 13 bases left between them. CDR3 sequence: CASSLARREGYNEQFF. The CDR3 nucleotides read TGTGCCAGCAGCTTAGCCCGGAGAGAGGGTTACAATGAGCAGTTCTTC.

This chain uses TRBV4-1 with TRBJ1-4, with D uncertain. V lost 8 bases, J lost 7 bases, and 14 bases lay in between. The CDR3 sequence is 13 residues long. Germline V gene sequence: CDR1 MGHRA, CDR2 YSYEKL. CDR3 loop: CASARAGSEKLFF. Written as DNA, the CDR3 is TGCGCCAGCGCCCGGGCTGGGAGTGAAAAACTGTTTTTT.

This clone has only one observation. The chain recombines TRBV6-5 with TRBJ1-1, with D tentatively TRBD1 (5 bases). The CDR3 sequence is 14 residues long. Germline CDR1 and CDR2: MNHEY and SVGAGI. Trimming removed 2 bases at V and 1 base at J, with 8 bases between. CDR3 nucleotide sequence: TGTGCCAGCAGTTACCTCCAGGGGAACACTGAAGCTTTCTTT. Its protein is CASSYLQGNTEAFF.

The rearrangement joins TRBV3-1 (or the pseudogene TRBV3-2) to TRBJ2-5, with TRBD1 matching over 8 bases. Germline V gene sequence: CDR1 LGHDT, CDR2 YNNKEL (reference sequence). V was pared by 3 bases and J by 7 bases, with 7 bases of the junction left unmatched. CDR3 length: 14 residues. CDR3 DNA sequence: TGTGCCAGCAGCCAGAGGACAGGGACTGGGACCCAGTACTTC. This encodes CASSQRTGTGTQYF.

The chain couples TRBV5-1 to TRBJ2-3, with TRBD2 matching over 10 bases. This CDR3 is 16 amino acids long. Germline CDR1 reads SGHRS; CDR2 reads YFSETQ. V shed 1 base, J shed 7 bases, and the junction held 9 bases outside the gene matches. The CDR3, as DNA: TGCGCCAGCAGCTTGACTAGCGGGATTTTCACGAATACGCAGTATTTT. Amino acid sequence: CASSLTSGIFTNTQYF. The variable domain in full, with the rest retrieved from reference TRBV5-1 and TRBJ2-3, is KAGVTQTPRYLIKTRGQQVTLSCSPISGHRSVSWYQQTPGQGLQFLFEYFSETQRNKGNFPGRFSGRQFSNSRSEMNVSTLELGDSALYLCASSLTSGIFTNTQYFGPGTRLTVL.

This clone appeared a few times. The CDR3 sequence: CASSLRGQSSSGNTIYF. The DNA for the CDR3 is TGTGCCAGCAGCTTAAGGGGACAATCGAGCTCTGGAAACACCATATATTTT. The chain joins TRBV7-9 to TRBJ1-3; D is perhaps TRBD1 (6 bases). V lost 2 bases and J lost 0, with 14 bases in between. CDR1 SEHNR and CDR2 FQNEAQ come from the germline V gene (reference sequence). The length of the CDR3 is 17 residues.

The genes are TRBV5-6 and TRBJ2-1; tentatively, D is TRBD1 (5 bases). Trimming took off 0 bases at V and 9 bases at J, with 10 bases between the two ends. The CDR3 totals 13 residues. Germline CDR1 and CDR2: SGHDT and YYEEEE. The DNA of the CDR3 is TGTGCCAGCAGCTTGGCGCAGGGAATTGAGCAGTTCTTC. It codes for CASSLAQGIEQFF.

The CDR3 is CASRPTVNQPQHF. CDR3 nucleotide sequence: TGTGCCAGCAGACCCACGGTCAATCAGCCCCAGCATTTT. The chain links TRBV6-5 to TRBJ1-5; D remains unclear. The CDR3 is 13 amino acids. The germline V and J ends were trimmed by 6 bases and 3 bases, with 9 bases remaining between them. Germline CDR1 reads MNHEY; CDR2 reads SVGAGI.

The V gene is TRBV7-9, the J gene TRBJ2-3, with 7 bases lining up with TRBD2. V trimming: 5 bases; J trimming: 6 bases; junction bases outside the gene matches: 8. Germline-derived CDR1 and CDR2 are SEHNR and FQNEAQ (reference sequence). The CDR3 covers 14 residues. The CDR3 region is CASSLGTTGDTQYF. The CDR3 coding sequence is TGTGCCAGCAGCCTAGGGACTACGGGGGATACGCAGTATTTT.

The chain employs TRBV3-1 (or the pseudogene TRBV3-2) and TRBJ2-2; tentative D call: TRBD1 (5 bases). Germline V gene data show CDR1 as LGHDT and CDR2 as YNNKEL (reference sequence). CDR3 length: 15 amino acids. V lost 5 bases and J lost 0, with 10 bases in between. The CDR3 DNA reads as TGTGCCAGCAGCAGCCGACAGACGAACACCGGGGAGCTGTTTTTT. Translation gives CASSSRQTNTGELFF.

The rearrangement links TRBV9 to TRBJ1-6; D is undetermined. This CDR3 has 15 residues. With 3 bases removed from V and 5 bases from J, the gap between germline ends came to 12 bases. Per the germline V gene, CDR1 is SGDLS and CDR2 is YYNGEE. CDR3 amino acids: CASSAAGTDNSPLHF. The CDR3 DNA follows: TGTGCCAGCAGCGCCGCCGGAACAGATAATTCACCCCTCCACTTT.

This chain links TRBV7-2 with TRBJ1-6; perhaps TRBD1 as D (5 bases). CDR3 length: 20 amino acids. The V gene lost 0 bases and the J gene lost 7 bases, with 25 bases spanning the gap. The germline V gene encodes CDR1 SGHTA and CDR2 FQGNSA. CDR3 nucleotide sequence: TGTGCCAGCAGCTTAGCGCTGGCAGGACAAAGACTTATAACGAATTCACCCCTCCACTTT. Protein sequence: CASSLALAGQRLITNSPLHF.

The J gene is TRBJ1-2, the V gene TRBV19, with D tentatively TRBD1 (6 bases). Germline loops: CDR1 LNHDA, CDR2 SQIVND (reference sequence). This CDR3 is 16 amino acids long. V was shortened by 2 bases and J by 0 bases, with 13 bases between the two germline ends. Here the CDR3 DNA reads TGTGCCAGTAGTATACGCGTCAGGACAGCTAACTATGGCTACACCTTC. The encoded protein is CASSIRVRTANYGYTF.

V and J are TRBV4-3 and TRBJ2-1; 9 nucleotides match TRBD2. This CDR3 is 16 amino acids long. Germline loops: CDR1 LGHNA, CDR2 YSLEER. The ends lost 1 base at V and 4 bases at J; junction bases unmatched: 5. The CDR3 sequence: CASSQGVLAGYNEQFF. In DNA, the CDR3 is TGCGCCAGCAGCCAAGGTGTCCTAGCGGGATACAATGAGCAGTTCTTC.

The chain has TRBV14 and TRBJ1-1; no definite D call. This CDR3 has 15 residues. V shed 3 bases and J shed 4 bases, with 15 bases lying between them. Looked up from germline, CDR1 is SGHDN and CDR2 is FVKESK. The CDR3 nucleotides are TGTGCCAGCAGCCATAAATTAGTCTCGGGCACTGAAGCTTTCTTT. It specifies CASSHKLVSGTEAFF.

The V and J genes are TRBV28 and TRBJ1-2; D not certain. With 3 bases removed from V and 4 bases from J, the gap between germline ends came to 15 bases. Germline values: CDR1 MDHEN, CDR2 SYDVKM. The CDR3 covers 15 residues. Written as DNA, the CDR3 is TGTGCCAGCAGTTTGGATTGGGTAGGAGGCTATGGCTACACCTTC. As protein: CASSLDWVGGYGYTF.

This chain uses TRBV9 with TRBJ2-1; 7 bases are a match to TRBD2. The CDR3 contains 13 residues. CDR1 and CDR2 from the germline V gene are SGDLS and YYNGEE. V lost 2 bases, J lost 7 bases, and 3 bases stayed unmatched. The CDR3 DNA sequence: TGTGCCAGCAGCGTCGGTAGCGGGAATGAGCAGTTCTTC. This translates into CASSVGSGNEQFF.

The CDR3 loop is CASTEQGYYGYTF. DNA for the CDR3: TGTGCCAGTACCGAACAGGGGTACTATGGCTACACCTTC. V is TRBV19 and J is TRBJ1-2; TRBD1 agrees at 7 bases. Looked up from germline, CDR1 is LNHDA and CDR2 is SQIVND (reference sequence). The CDR3 loop spans 13 amino acids. The V gene end was trimmed by 7 bases and the J gene end by 3 bases; junction bases not matched to a gene: 5.

CDR3 loop: CASSPSGYTGELFF. In nucleotides, the CDR3 is TGTGCCAGCAGCCCTAGCGGATACACCGGGGAGCTGTTTTTT. The V call is TRBV5-6, the J call TRBJ2-2; 7 positions match TRBD2. This CDR3 is 14 amino acids long. V lost 4 bases and J lost 3; bases outside the gene matches: 3. Germline values: CDR1 SGHDT, CDR2 YYEEEE.

V usage is TRBV4-3 and J usage is TRBJ1-5; 8 nucleotides agree with TRBD1. Germline CDR1 is LGHNA and CDR2 is YSLEER. Trimming took 3 bases from V and 7 from J; bases not matched to a gene: 23. The CDR3 totals 20 residues. CDR3 in DNA: TGCGCCAGCAGCCAGGATAGCCCGGACAGGGTATCTGTACGGAGGCAGCCCCAGCATTTT. Its translation: CASSQDSPDRVSVRRQPQHF.

The chain links TRBV14 to TRBJ2-1; possibly TRBD2 for D (5 bases). The germline V gene encodes CDR1 SGHDN and CDR2 FVKESK. V was pared by 4 bases and J by 9 bases, with 16 bases between. There are 14 residues in the CDR3. DNA of the CDR3: TGTGCCAGCAGCCGCAATCGAGGGTTCAGTGAGCAGTTCTTC. This codes for CASSRNRGFSEQFF.

The chain couples TRBV7-6 to TRBJ1-4, with a possible D match to TRBD1 (6 bases). The CDR3 covers 15 residues. CDR1 and CDR2 from the germline V gene are SGHVS and FNYEAQ. Deletions cut 3 bases from V and 7 bases from J, with 15 bases between. The CDR3 DNA follows: TGTGCCAGCAGCTTTTCGCAGGGGTTGAGTGAAAAACTGTTTTTT. Its translation is CASSFSQGLSEKLFF.

The chain carries TRBV6-6 and TRBJ1-6; possibly TRBD1 for D (5 bases). CDR1 is MNHNY and CDR2 is SVGAGI in the germline V gene (reference sequence). The ends were cut back, 6 bases at V and 7 bases at J, with 10 bases in the middle. This CDR3 region has 13 residues. CDR3 nucleotides: TGTGCCAGCAGACTTACAGGAAATTCACCCCTCCACTTT. It specifies CASRLTGNSPLHF.

The chain has TRBV20-1 and TRBJ1-2, with a tentative D call TRBD1 (5 bases). CDR3 length: 16 residues. The germline V gene has CDR1 DFQATT and CDR2 SNEGSKA (reference sequence). The germline V and J ends were trimmed by 3 bases and 0 bases, with 17 bases remaining between them. The CDR3 sequence is CSASLPAGYSNYGYTF. The CDR3 DNA sequence: TGCAGTGCTAGTCTTCCCGCAGGGTATTCTAACTATGGCTACACCTTC.

The rearrangement links TRBV19 to TRBJ1-5; D ambiguous. This CDR3 contains 13 residues. V was trimmed by 5 bases and J by 5 bases, leaving 10 bases between them. CDR1 is LNHDA, CDR2 SQIVND, per germline (reference sequence). The DNA of the CDR3 is TGTGCCAGTAGTGAGTCGGTAGATCAGCCCCAGCATTTT. Protein product: CASSESVDQPQHF.

The chain combines TRBV6-5 with TRBJ1-2; weak D call: TRBD1 (6 bases). The CDR3 runs to 13 residues. V dropped 1 base and J dropped 8 bases, with 11 bases sitting between them. Germline loops: CDR1 MNHEY, CDR2 SVGAGI. The CDR3 is CASSYLQGDGYTF. DNA of the CDR3: TGTGCCAGCAGTTACTTACAGGGAGACGGCTACACCTTC.